This TCR beta chain emerged from a study of shared clonotypes between healthy human individuals. Study as a whole: Contributing individuals were a couple of females and a few males aged 18 to 49. Whole-study results and caveats: Naive subsets, compared against memory subsets, generally had larger estimated richness values.

Several immunoSEQ plates held equal portions of the genomic DNA taken from each subset. As originally analysed: Junction-only immunoSEQ data arrived without quality scores, meaning filtering differed. This table comes from immunoSEQ multiplex PCR, and its TCRdb copy is limited to in-frame clones, with some not included. Clonal size and the V and J genes are those of that table, whereas D and trimming came from the DNA. The data hold 1.5 million to 1.9 million clones, with under 99% observed a single time. Worth noting for this clone: Its antigen is currently unknown. The same CDR3 is also encoded by other DNA sequences in this sample.

The V and J ends lost 0 bases and 1 base respectively, with 6 bases between them. Germline V gives CDR1 SGHRS, CDR2 YFSETQ. The length of the CDR3 is 14 residues. V gene TRBV5-1 combines with J gene TRBJ2-3; D is unresolved. The specimen was naive CD4+ T cells sorted from blood. Stated subset: CD45RA+ positively selected. The sequence was obtained from a man aged 25-40 years in good health. The CDR3 DNA reads TGCGCCAGCAGCTTGGGGTCCGGCACAGATACGCAGTATTTT. Its protein is CASSLGSGTDTQYF.